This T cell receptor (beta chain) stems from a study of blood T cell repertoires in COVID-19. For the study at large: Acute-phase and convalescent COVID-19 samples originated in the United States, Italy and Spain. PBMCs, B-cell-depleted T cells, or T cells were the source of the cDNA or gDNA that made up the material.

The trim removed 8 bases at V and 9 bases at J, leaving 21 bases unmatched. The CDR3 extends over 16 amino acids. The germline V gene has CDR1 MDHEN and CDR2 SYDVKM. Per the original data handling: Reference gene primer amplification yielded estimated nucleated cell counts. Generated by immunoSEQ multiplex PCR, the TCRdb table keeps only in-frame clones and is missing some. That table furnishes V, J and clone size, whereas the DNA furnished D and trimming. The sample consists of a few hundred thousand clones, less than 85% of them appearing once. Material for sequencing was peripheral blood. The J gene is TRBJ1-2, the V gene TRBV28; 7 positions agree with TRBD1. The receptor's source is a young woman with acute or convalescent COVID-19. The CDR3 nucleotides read TGTGCCAGCTCTCCGGCGGAGGGGGCGGTTGTGGCGAGCTACACCTTC. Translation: CASSPAEGAVVASYTF.